This T cell receptor (beta chain) is from a study of a mutant IDH1 vaccine in newly diagnosed glioma. Across the study: Eight vaccine doses were administered to patients at weeks 1, 3, 5, 7, 11, 15, 19 and 23. Treated patients were roughly 62% male, about 38% female, mean age 40.4 years. Patients' prior therapy spanned radiotherapy, temozolomide, or both; most underwent both.

The time point: week 11, during vaccination. Each dose of the vaccine consisted of 300 ug of mutant IDH1 20-mer peptide, with topical imiquimod. On this clone itself: The antigen remains unidentified.

The CDR3 has 20 amino acids. Germline V CDR1 and CDR2: SGDLS, YYNGEE. V shed 4 bases, J shed 6 bases, and the junction held 24 bases outside the gene matches. The data were produced by immunoSEQ multiplex PCR, yet TCRdb's version contains in-frame clones alone and is incomplete. The sample includes under 40,000 clones, about 73% of them seen just once. The sample here was PBMCs, taken from a glioma patient whose treatment included an IDH1 peptide vaccine. This TCR came from a man aged 25 to 40 with glioma. V is TRBV9 and J is TRBJ2-1, with TRBD2 identical over 8 bases. Written as DNA, the CDR3 is TGTGCCAGCAGCTCCACGTTTGGATTAGCGGGGTCCGCAAAGGGCAATGAGCAGTTCTTC. Residues: CASSSTFGLAGSAKGNEQFF. The full variable domain, in which reference TRBV9 and TRBJ2-1 provide the parts outside the CDR3, is DSGVTQTPKHLITATGQRVTLRCSPRSGDLSVYWYQQSLDQGLQFLIQYYNGEERAKGNILERFSAQQFPDLHSELNLSSLELGDSALYFCASSSTFGLAGSAKGNEQFFGPGTRLTVL.